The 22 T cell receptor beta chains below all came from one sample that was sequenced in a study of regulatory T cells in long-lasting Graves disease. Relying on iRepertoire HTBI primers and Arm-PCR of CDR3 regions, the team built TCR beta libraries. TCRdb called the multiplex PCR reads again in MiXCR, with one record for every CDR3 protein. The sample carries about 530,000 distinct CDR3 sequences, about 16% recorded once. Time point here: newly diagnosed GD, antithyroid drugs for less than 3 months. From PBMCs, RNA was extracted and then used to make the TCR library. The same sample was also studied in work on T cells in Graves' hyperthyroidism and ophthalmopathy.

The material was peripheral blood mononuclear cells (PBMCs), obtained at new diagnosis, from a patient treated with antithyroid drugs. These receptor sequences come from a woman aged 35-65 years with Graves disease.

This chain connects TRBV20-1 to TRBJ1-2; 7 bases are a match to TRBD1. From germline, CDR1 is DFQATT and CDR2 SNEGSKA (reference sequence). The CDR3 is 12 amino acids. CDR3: CNAPGTEYGYTF. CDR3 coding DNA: TGCAATGCCCCCGGGACAGAATATGGCTACACCTTC.

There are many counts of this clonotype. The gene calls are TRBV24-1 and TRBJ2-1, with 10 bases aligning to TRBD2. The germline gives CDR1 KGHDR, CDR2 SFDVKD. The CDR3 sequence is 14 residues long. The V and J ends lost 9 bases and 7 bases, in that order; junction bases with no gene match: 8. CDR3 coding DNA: TGTGCCACCTCTGAGCGGGGGGGCCGGAATGAGCAGTTCTTC. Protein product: CATSERGGRNEQFF.

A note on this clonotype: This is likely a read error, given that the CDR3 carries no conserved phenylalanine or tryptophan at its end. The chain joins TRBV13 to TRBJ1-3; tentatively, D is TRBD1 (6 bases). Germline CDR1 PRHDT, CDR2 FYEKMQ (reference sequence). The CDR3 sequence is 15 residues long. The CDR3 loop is CASSLGRTAGNTIYL. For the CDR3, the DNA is TGCGCCAGCAGCTTAGGTAGGACAGCTGGAAACACCATATATTTA.

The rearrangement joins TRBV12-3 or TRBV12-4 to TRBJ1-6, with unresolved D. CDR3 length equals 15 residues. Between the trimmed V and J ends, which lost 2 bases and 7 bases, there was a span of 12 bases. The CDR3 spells CASSLTFKQNSPLHF. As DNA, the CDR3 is TGTGCCAGCAGTTTAACCTTCAAACAGAATTCACCCCTCCACTTT.

CDR3 nucleotides: TGTGCCAGCAGTGTTATGGACGGCTATGGCTACACCTTC. This gives the protein CASSVMDGYGYTF. This chain links TRBV25-1 with TRBJ1-2; D is uncertain. Trimming left V 4 bases short and J 4 bases short, with 10 bases between. This CDR3 has 13 residues. Germline V gene lookup returns CDR1 MGHDK and CDR2 SYGVNS.

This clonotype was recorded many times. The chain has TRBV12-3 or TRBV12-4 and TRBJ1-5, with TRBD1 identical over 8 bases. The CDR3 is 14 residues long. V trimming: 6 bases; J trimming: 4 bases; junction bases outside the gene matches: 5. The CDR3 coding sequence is TGTGCCAGCAGCCGTACAGGGGGGAATCAGCCCCAGCATTTT. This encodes CASSRTGGNQPQHF.

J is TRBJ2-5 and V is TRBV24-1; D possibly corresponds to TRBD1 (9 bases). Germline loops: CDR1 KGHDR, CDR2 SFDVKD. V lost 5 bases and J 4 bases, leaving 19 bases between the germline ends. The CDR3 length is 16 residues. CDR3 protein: CATSGPGQGLGETQYF. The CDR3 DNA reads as TGTGCCACCAGTGGGCCGGGACAGGGACTAGGAGAGACCCAGTACTTC.

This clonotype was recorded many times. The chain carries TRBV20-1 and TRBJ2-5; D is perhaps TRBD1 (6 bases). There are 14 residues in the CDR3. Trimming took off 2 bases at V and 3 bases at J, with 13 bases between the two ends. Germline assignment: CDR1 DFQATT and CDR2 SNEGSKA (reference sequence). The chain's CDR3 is CSARLTPGEETQYF. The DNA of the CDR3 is TGCAGTGCTAGATTAACCCCAGGGGAAGAGACCCAGTACTTC.

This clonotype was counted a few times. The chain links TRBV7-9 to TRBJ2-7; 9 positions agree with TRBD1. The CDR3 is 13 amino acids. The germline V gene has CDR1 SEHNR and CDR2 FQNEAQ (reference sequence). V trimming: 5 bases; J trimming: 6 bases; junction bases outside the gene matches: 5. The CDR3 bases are TGTGCCAGCAGCCCTGGGACAGGGCCCGAGCAGTACTTC. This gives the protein CASSPGTGPEQYF.

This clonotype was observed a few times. DNA for the CDR3: TGTGCCAGCAGTGAATATCCTCTGGGGGGCAGGCCGTTTGTCAACGAGCAGTACTTC. Translating it yields CASSEYPLGGRPFVNEQYF. The chain has TRBV25-1 and TRBJ2-7; TRBD1 or TRBD2 may be the D gene (6 bases each). Germline V lookup: CDR1 MGHDK, CDR2 SYGVNS. The CDR3 covers 19 residues. The V and J ends lost 0 bases and 5 bases respectively, with 26 bases between them.

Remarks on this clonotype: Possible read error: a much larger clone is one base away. CDR3 coding DNA: TGTGCCAGCAACTTAAATCTAGCGGGGGGGAGCGAGCAGTACTTC. This codes for CASNLNLAGGSEQYF. The chain uses TRBV7-2 and TRBJ2-7, with 12 bases identical to TRBD2. From germline, CDR1 is SGHTA and CDR2 FQGNSA. CDR3 length: 15 residues.

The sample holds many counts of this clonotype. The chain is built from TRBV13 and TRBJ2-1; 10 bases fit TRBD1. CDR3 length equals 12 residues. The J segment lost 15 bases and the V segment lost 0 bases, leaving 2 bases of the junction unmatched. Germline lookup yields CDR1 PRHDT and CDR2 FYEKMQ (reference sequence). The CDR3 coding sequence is TGTGCCAGCAGCTTAGGCGGGACAGGGGTGTTCTTC. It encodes CASSLGGTGVFF.

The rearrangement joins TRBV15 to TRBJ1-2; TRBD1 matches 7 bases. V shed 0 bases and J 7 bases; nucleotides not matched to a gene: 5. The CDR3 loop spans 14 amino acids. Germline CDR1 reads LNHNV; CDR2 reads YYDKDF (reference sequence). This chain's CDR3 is CATSRDRQGSGYTF. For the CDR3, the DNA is TGTGCCACCAGCAGAGATCGACAGGGTTCTGGCTACACCTTC.

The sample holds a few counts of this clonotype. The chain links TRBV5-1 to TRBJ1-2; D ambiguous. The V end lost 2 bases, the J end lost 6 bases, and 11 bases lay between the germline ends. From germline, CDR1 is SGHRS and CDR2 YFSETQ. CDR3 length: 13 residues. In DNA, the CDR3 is TGCGCCAGCAGCTTCGAGAACGTCAATGGCTACACCTTC. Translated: CASSFENVNGYTF.

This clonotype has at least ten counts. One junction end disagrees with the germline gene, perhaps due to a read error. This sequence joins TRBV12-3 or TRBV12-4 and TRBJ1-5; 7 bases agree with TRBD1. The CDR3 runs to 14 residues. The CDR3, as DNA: TGTGCCAGCAGTTCCCGGACAGAGGGACAGCGCCAGCATTTT. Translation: CASSSRTEGQRQHF.

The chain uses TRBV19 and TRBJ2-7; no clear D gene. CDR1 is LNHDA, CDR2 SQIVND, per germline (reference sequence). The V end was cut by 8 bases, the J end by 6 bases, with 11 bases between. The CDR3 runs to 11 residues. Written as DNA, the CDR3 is TGTGCCAGTTCAAATTTGGTCGAGCAGTACTTC. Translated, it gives CASSNLVEQYF.

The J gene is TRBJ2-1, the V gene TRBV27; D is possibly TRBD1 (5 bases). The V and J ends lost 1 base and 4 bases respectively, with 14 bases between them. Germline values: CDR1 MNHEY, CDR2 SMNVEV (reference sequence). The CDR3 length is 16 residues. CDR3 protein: CASSLYQGFGYNEQFF. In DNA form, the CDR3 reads TGTGCCAGCAGTTTATATCAGGGTTTCGGATACAATGAGCAGTTCTTC.

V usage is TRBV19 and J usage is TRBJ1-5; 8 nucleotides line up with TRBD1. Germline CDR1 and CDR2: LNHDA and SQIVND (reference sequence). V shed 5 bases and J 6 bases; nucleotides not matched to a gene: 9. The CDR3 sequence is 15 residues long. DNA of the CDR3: TGTGCCAGTAGTCTCGGGACAGGAGGAGTTCAGCCCCAGCATTTT. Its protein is CASSLGTGGVQPQHF. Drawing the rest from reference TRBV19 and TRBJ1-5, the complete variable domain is DGGITQSPKYLFRKEGQNVTLSCEQNLNHDAMYWYRQDPGQGLRLIYYSQIVNDFQKGDIAEGYSVSREKKESFPLTVTSAQKNPTAFYLCASSLGTGGVQPQHFGDGTRLSIL.

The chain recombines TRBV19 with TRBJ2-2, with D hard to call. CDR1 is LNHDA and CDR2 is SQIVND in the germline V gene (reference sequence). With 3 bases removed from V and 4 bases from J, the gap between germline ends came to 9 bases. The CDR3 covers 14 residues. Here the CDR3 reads CASSIFGVTGELFF. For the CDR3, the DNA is TGTGCCAGTAGTATTTTTGGGGTCACCGGGGAGCTGTTTTTT.

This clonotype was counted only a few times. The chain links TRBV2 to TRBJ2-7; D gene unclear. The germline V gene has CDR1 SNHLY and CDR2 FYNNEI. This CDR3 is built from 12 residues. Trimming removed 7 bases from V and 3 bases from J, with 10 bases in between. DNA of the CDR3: TGTGCCAGCAATATGGAGTTCTACGAGCAGTACTTC. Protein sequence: CASNMEFYEQYF. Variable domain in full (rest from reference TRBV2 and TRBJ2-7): EPEVTQTPSHQVTQMGQEVILRCVPISNHLYFYWYRQILGQKVEFLVSFYNNEISEKSEIFDDQFSVERPDGSNFTLKIRSTKLEDSAMYFCASNMEFYEQYFGPGTRLTVT.

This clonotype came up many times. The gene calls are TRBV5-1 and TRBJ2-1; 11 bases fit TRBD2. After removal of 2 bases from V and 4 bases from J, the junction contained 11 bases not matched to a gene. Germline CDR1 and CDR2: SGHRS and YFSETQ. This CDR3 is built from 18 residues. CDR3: CASSFSPSGGSRYNEQFF. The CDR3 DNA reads TGCGCCAGCAGCTTTTCGCCTAGCGGGGGGTCCCGATACAATGAGCAGTTCTTC.

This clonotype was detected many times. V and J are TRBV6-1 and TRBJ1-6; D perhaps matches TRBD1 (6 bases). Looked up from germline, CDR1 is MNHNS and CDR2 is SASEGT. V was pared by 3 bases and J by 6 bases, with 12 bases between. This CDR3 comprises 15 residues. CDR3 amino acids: CASSEVRGSNSPLHF. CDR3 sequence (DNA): TGTGCCAGCAGTGAGGTTAGGGGGAGTAATTCACCCCTCCACTTT.